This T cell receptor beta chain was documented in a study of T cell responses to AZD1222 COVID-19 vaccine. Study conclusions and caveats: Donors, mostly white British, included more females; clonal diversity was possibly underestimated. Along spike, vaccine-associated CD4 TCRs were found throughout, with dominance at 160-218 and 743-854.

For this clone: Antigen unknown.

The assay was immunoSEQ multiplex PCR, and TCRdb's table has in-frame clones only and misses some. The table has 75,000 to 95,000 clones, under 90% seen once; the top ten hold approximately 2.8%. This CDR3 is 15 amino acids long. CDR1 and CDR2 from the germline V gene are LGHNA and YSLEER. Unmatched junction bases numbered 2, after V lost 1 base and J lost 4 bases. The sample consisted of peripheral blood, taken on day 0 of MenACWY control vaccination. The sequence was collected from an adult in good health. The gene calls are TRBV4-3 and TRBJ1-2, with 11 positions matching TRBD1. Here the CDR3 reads CASSQADRGLYGYTF. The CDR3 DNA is TGCGCCAGCAGCCAAGCGGACAGGGGGCTCTATGGCTACACCTTC.